The source of this T cell receptor beta chain is a study of blood T cell repertoires in COVID-19. Trimming cost V 4 bases and J 3 bases, with 4 bases left between them. The CDR3 runs 12 residues. Germline V CDR1 and CDR2: SNHLY, FYNNEI. Assay: immunoSEQ multiplex PCR; the TCRdb copy retains only in-frame clones and omits some. Among more than 95,000 clones listed, nearly 85% were seen once. The chain employs TRBV2 and TRBJ1-5; no clear D gene. The receptor comes from a human donor in a cohort sampled during active or convalescent COVID-19. Source material: peripheral blood. In DNA form, the CDR3 reads TGTGCCAGCAGTGCTAACAATCAGCCCCAGCATTTT. It specifies CASSANNQPQHF.